These T cell receptor beta chains were read from a single sample in a study of T cells after yellow fever vaccination. Each CDR3 protein is one row after TCRdb ran MiXCR on the 5' RACE reads. Of over 250,000 distinct CDR3 sequences detected, 4.1% appear once; the ten largest clones hold 20% to 25%. This specimen consisted of PBMCs, obtained 5 days after the yellow fever booster vaccination. These receptors were obtained from a man younger than 35 who received the YFV17D yellow fever vaccine. Each CDR3 is given with its conserved first and last residue. A D gene is named only where the DNA matches it firmly. Size is omitted from some rows. Given values are once, few, many or a class for expanded clones.

TGTGCCATCAAGGGCCCTAGCGGGGGGCGACTTTCCTACAATGAGCAGTTCTTC	CAIKGPSGGRLSYNEQFF	many	TRBD2	TRBV10-3	TRBJ2-1
TGTGCCAGCAGTTTCGATAGATTTTCCGCCGGGGAGCTGTTTTTT	CASSFDRFSAGELFF	few	.	TRBV6-5	TRBJ2-2
TGTGCCAGCACCCCAAGAAAGGCAGCTTTCTTT	CASTPRKAAFF	.	.	TRBV11-2	TRBJ1-1
TGTGCCAGCAGCCTCCTTCCGGGACCGACCTACGAGCAGTACTTC	CASSLLPGPTYEQYF	.	.	TRBV7-8	TRBJ2-7
TGTGCCAGCAGCTTTCGGACCTACGAGCAGTACTTC	CASSFRTYEQYF	many	.	TRBV7-9	TRBJ2-7
TGCGCCAGCAGTGCAGGGGGCTTCGGGGCCAACGTCCTGACTTTC	CASSAGGFGANVLTF	few	TRBD1	TRBV5-1	TRBJ2-6
TGTGCCAGCAGCGTTTGGAGCGGGGATTACAATGAGCAGTTCTTC	CASSVWSGDYNEQFF	.	TRBD2	TRBV27	TRBJ2-1
TGCGCCAGCAGTGAGGCTACCGGGACAGGGAGGGACGAGCAGTACTTC	CASSEATGTGRDEQYF	few	TRBD1	TRBV10-1	TRBJ2-7
TGTGCCAGCAGTGGAACAGGGGGTTATCGCTACACCTTC	CASSGTGGYRYTF	.	TRBD1	TRBV25-1	TRBJ1-2
TGCGCCAGCAGCTTGGGTTACTCTGGGGCCAACGTCCTGACTTTC	CASSLGYSGANVLTF	many	.	TRBV5-1	TRBJ2-6
TGTGCCAGCAGAACGCAGGGGGGTCAGCCCCAGCATTTT	CASRTQGGQPQHF	few	TRBD1	TRBV12-3/TRBV12-4	TRBJ1-5
TGCAGTGCTAGAGGCAGTCTCCTGAACACTGAAGCTTTCTTT	CSARGSLLNTEAFF	.	.	TRBV20-1	TRBJ1-1
TGTGCCAGCAGTTTGGGAGCGGGGGACTACAATGAGCAGTTCTTC	CASSLGAGDYNEQFF	few	TRBD2	TRBV12-3/TRBV12-4	TRBJ2-1
TGTGCCAGCAGCAGAGGAACTGGACGTGGGACTCAGCCCCAGCATTTT	CASSRGTGRGTQPQHF	.	.	TRBV12-3/TRBV12-4	TRBJ1-5
TGCGCCAGCAGCCAAGTCTCAGGGGCTGGGGCCAACGTCCTGACTTTC	CASSQVSGAGANVLTF	few	.	TRBV4-3	TRBJ2-6
TGTGCCAGCAGCTTAGTTATTACGAACGAAGGGACTGAAGCTTTCTTT	CASSLVITNEGTEAFF	few	.	TRBV7-9	TRBJ1-1
TGTGCCAGCAGCCTGGACAGATACGAGCAGTACTTC	CASSLDRYEQYF	many	.	TRBV5-1	TRBJ2-7
TGTGCCTGGCGGGCCTCTGGAAACACCATATATTTT	CAWRASGNTIYF	few	.	TRBV30	TRBJ1-3
TGCGCCAGCAGCTTGGTGGCTACAGGGCAAGTTTACAATGAGCAGTTCTTC	CASSLVATGQVYNEQFF	few	.	TRBV5-1	TRBJ2-1
TGTGCCAGCAGCCTCGGGGACAGGGGGCTGACTGAAGCTTTCTTT	CASSLGDRGLTEAFF	.	TRBD1	TRBV12-3/TRBV12-4	TRBJ1-1
TGTGCCAGCAGTGAGGGAGGCTACATTCAGTACTTC	CASSEGGYIQYF	many	.	TRBV2	TRBJ2-4
TGCGCCAGCAGCCAAGATGTGGGCCTCCAAGAGACCCAGTACTTC	CASSQDVGLQETQYF	many	.	TRBV4-3	TRBJ2-5
TGTGCCAGCAGCACCCTGTCCCCTTCGGGCACTGAAGCTTTCTTT	CASSTLSPSGTEAFF	few	.	TRBV7-6	TRBJ1-1
TGTGCCAGCAGTCCCGAGTCTGGCTATGGCTACACCTTC	CASSPESGYGYTF	few	.	TRBV6-2/TRBV6-3	TRBJ1-2
TGTGCCAGCAGCTTATCACAACAAGAGACCCAGTACTTC	CASSLSQQETQYF	many	.	TRBV7-2	TRBJ2-5
TGCGCCAGCAGCCCCCCGAATAGGGGAGGAAACATTCAGTACTTC	CASSPPNRGGNIQYF	.	.	TRBV5-1	TRBJ2-4
TGTGCCAGCAGCGCTGCCTGGGCCGGGGAGCTGTTTTTT	CASSAAWAGELFF	many	.	TRBV9	TRBJ2-2
TGTGCCAGCACCGGAAACCAAGAGACCCAGTACTTC	CASTGNQETQYF	few	.	TRBV13	TRBJ2-5
TGTGCCAGCAGCCTAGCTTTGGGACCAGATACGCAGTATTTT	CASSLALGPDTQYF	few	.	TRBV7-2	TRBJ2-3
TGTGCCAGCAGCACGGACAGGGGTACTAATGAAAAACTGTTTTTT	CASSTDRGTNEKLFF	.	TRBD1	TRBV7-9	TRBJ1-4
TGTGCCAGCAGCCCAGGACTAGCGGAATCCACAGATACGCAGTATTTT	CASSPGLAESTDTQYF	few	TRBD2	TRBV7-3	TRBJ2-3